Listed here are 2 T cell receptor beta chains from one sample, sequenced in a study of T cell responses to AZD1222 COVID-19 vaccine. Some clones are missing from TCRdb's copy, which holds only in-frame ones; the method was immunoSEQ multiplex PCR. The table shows some 120,000 clones, with about 88% occurring only once. Sequenced material: peripheral blood, taken on day 0 of AZD1222 vaccination. The source is an adult in good health.

This clone was observed a handful of times. The chain recombines TRBV7-2 with TRBJ1-2, with D tentatively TRBD1 (6 bases). From germline, CDR1 is SGHTA and CDR2 FQGNSA. Trimming took 1 base from V and 4 from J, leaving 22 bases between them. This CDR3 region has 18 residues. CDR3 DNA: TGTGCCAGCAGCTTAGTCGGGGGCGGGGGCCATGCCCTCTATGGCTACACCTTC. Its translation: CASSLVGGGGHALYGYTF.

This clone was observed a single time. This rearrangement joins TRBV11-2 to TRBJ1-2; D not certain. Germline V gene data show CDR1 as SGHAT and CDR2 as FQNNGV. V was shortened by 0 bases and J by 4 bases, with 6 bases between the two germline ends. This CDR3 spans 13 amino acids. CDR3 region: CASSLDRLYGYTF. The CDR3 coding sequence is TGTGCCAGCAGCTTAGACAGACTCTATGGCTACACCTTC.